These 14 T cell receptor beta chains came from one sample sequenced in a study of blood T cell repertoires in COVID-19. Clones were read by immunoSEQ multiplex PCR, and TCRdb kept only the in-frame ones, dropping some. This table has 110,000 or so clones, 70% to 90% appearing once. The sequenced sample was peripheral blood. These receptor sequences come from a man between 40 and 49 years old with acute or convalescent COVID-19.

This clone was detected once. The chain carries TRBV20-1 and TRBJ2-3; 7 positions agree with TRBD2. The V gene end was trimmed by 3 bases and the J gene end by 5 bases; junction bases not matched to a gene: 8. Germline assignment: CDR1 DFQATT and CDR2 SNEGSKA (reference sequence). This CDR3 contains 14 residues. The CDR3 loop reads CSASYSGRGDTQYF. The CDR3 nucleotides read TGCAGTGCTAGTTACTCGGGGAGGGGAGATACGCAGTATTTT.

The genes are TRBV7-9 and TRBJ2-7; D call uncertain. The CDR3 contains 13 residues. Deletions cut 5 bases from V and 3 bases from J, with 11 bases between. Germline V gene sequence: CDR1 SEHNR, CDR2 FQNEAQ (reference sequence). The CDR3 DNA sequence: TGTGCCAGCAGCCACTACCGGCTCTACGAGCAGTACTTC. It codes for CASSHYRLYEQYF.

The J gene is TRBJ1-5, the V gene TRBV6-5, with TRBD1 identical over 8 bases. V shed 3 bases, J shed 6 bases, and the junction held 7 bases outside the gene matches. CDR3 length equals 15 residues. The germline gives CDR1 MNHEY, CDR2 SVGAGI. CDR3 nucleotides: TGTGCCAGCAGTTATAACGGACAGGGCGGTCAGCCCCAGCATTTT. It specifies CASSYNGQGGQPQHF.

The chain carries TRBV18 and TRBJ2-7; 8 bases fit TRBD1. The CDR3 extends over 13 amino acids. Germline V lookup: CDR1 KGHSH, CDR2 LQKENI. J was trimmed by 5 bases and V by 2 bases; bases with no gene match: 2. CDR3: CASSPDRGHEQYF. DNA for the CDR3: TGTGCCAGCTCACCAGACAGGGGCCACGAGCAGTACTTC.

This clone came up a few times. The chain recombines TRBV27 with TRBJ1-6; 8 bases map to TRBD1. The CDR3 is 12 residues long. Germline-derived CDR1 and CDR2 are MNHEY and SMNVEV (reference sequence). The V gene end was trimmed by 8 bases and the J gene end by 10 bases; junction bases not matched to a gene: 4. CDR3 in DNA: TGTGCCAGCGGACAGGGTTGGTCACCCCTCCACTTT. It translates to CASGQGWSPLHF.

The chain carries TRBV11-3 and TRBJ2-3; TRBD2 is a possible D gene (6 bases). The CDR3 is 17 amino acids. Germline V gives CDR1 SGHNT, CDR2 YENEEA. The V gene lost 4 bases and the J gene lost 0 bases, with 17 bases spanning the gap. The CDR3: CASSSGAGSYSTDTQYF. The CDR3, as DNA: TGTGCCAGCAGCTCGGGAGCAGGCTCCTATAGCACAGATACGCAGTATTTT.

This rearrangement joins TRBV7-3 to TRBJ2-1; 11 nucleotides agree with TRBD1. Unmatched junction bases numbered 7, after V lost 5 bases and J lost 10 bases. Germline V gene data show CDR1 as SGHTA and CDR2 as FQGTGA. The CDR3 consists of 14 residues. This CDR3 reads CASSLGQGAGEQFF. DNA for the CDR3: TGTGCCAGCAGCCTCGGACAGGGGGCCGGGGAGCAGTTCTTC.

The chain combines TRBV10-3 with TRBJ2-3; weak D call: TRBD2 (6 bases). Germline CDR1 ENHRY, CDR2 SYGVKD. This CDR3 contains 16 residues. The ends were cut back, 6 bases at V and 2 bases at J, with 18 bases in the middle. The CDR3 DNA reads TGTGCCATCAGGGCCGGAGGGGCCCAAAACACAGATACGCAGTATTTT. Amino acids: CAIRAGGAQNTDTQYF.

The chain has TRBV5-4 and TRBJ1-2, with D possibly TRBD1 on 5 matching bases. V was pared by 7 bases and J by 4 bases, with 14 bases between. CDR3 length: 13 residues. Germline V gene sequence: CDR1 SGHNT, CDR2 YYREEE (reference sequence). CDR3 loop: CASYTGGGYGYTF. Here the CDR3 DNA reads TGTGCCAGCTACACAGGCGGGGGCTATGGCTACACCTTC. Using reference TRBV5-4 and TRBJ1-2 for the parts outside the CDR3, the full variable domain is ETGVTQSPTHLIKTRGQQVTLRCSSQSGHNTVSWYQQALGQGPQFIFQYYREEENGRGNFPPRFSGLQFPNYSSELNVNALELDDSALYLCASYTGGGYGYTFGSGTRLTVV.

This chain uses TRBV19 with TRBJ1-2, with D perhaps matching TRBD1 (6 bases). V dropped 5 bases and J dropped 8 bases, with 15 bases sitting between them. CDR1 is LNHDA, CDR2 SQIVND, per germline (reference sequence). This CDR3 comprises 13 residues. CDR3 in DNA: TGTGCCAGTAGTGAACAGGGTTTCCGGGGCTACACCTTC. This gives the protein CASSEQGFRGYTF.

This clone was counted only a few times. CDR3 nucleotides: TGTGCCTGGAGGGGGAGACTAGCGACGAGCACAGATACGCAGTATTTT. Encoded protein: CAWRGRLATSTDTQYF. The chain combines TRBV30 with TRBJ2-3; TRBD2 matches 8 bases. Trimming cost V 3 bases and J 0 bases; bases outside gene matches: 8. From germline, CDR1 is GTSNPN and CDR2 SVGIG (reference sequence). The CDR3 sequence is 16 residues long.

The chain carries TRBV30 and TRBJ2-5; TRBD2 agrees at 10 bases. Germline lookup yields CDR1 GTSNPN and CDR2 SVGIG (reference sequence). The junction had 8 bases not matched to a gene; V was cut back by 2 bases and J by 5 bases. The CDR3 runs to 15 residues. The CDR3 loop reads CAWSQVAGGPETQYF. The CDR3 nucleotides read TGTGCCTGGAGTCAGGTAGCGGGGGGCCCCGAGACCCAGTACTTC. The full variable domain, in which reference TRBV30 and TRBJ2-5 provide the parts outside the CDR3, is SQTIHQWPATLVQPVGSPLSLECTVEGTSNPNLYWYRQAAGRGLQLLFYSVGIGQISSEVPQNLSASRPQDRQFILSSKKLLLSDSGFYLCAWSQVAGGPETQYFGPGTRLLVL.

This chain joins TRBV6-5 and TRBJ1-2; D perhaps matches TRBD1 (6 bases). The CDR3 covers 15 residues. Germline CDR1 and CDR2: MNHEY and SVGAGI. V lost 6 bases and J 1 base, leaving 15 bases between the germline ends. CDR3 residues: CASSFRTEFNYGYTF. CDR3 sequence (DNA): TGTGCCAGCAGCTTTCGGACAGAATTTAACTATGGCTACACCTTC.

This rearrangement joins TRBV24-1 to TRBJ2-7, with a possible D match to TRBD1 (6 bases). The CDR3 totals 14 residues. V was pared by 9 bases and J by 3 bases, with 17 bases between. Germline V lookup: CDR1 KGHDR, CDR2 SFDVKD. CDR3 DNA sequence: TGTGCCACCTCAAACACAGGGAAAAGCTACGAGCAGTACTTC. The encoded protein is CATSNTGKSYEQYF.